The T cell receptor beta chain under discussion was sequenced for a study of T cell responses to AZD1222 COVID-19 vaccine. The germline V gene encodes CDR1 WNHNN and CDR2 SYGVQD (reference sequence). Trimming stripped 0 bases from V and 4 bases from J, with 9 bases between. The CDR3 loop spans 15 amino acids. Sequencing used immunoSEQ multiplex PCR; TCRdb keeps in-frame clones, though not all of them. The table lists around 100,000 clones, over 90% of them singletons. The sequence was collected from an adult in good health. The specimen comprised peripheral blood, sampled on day 0 of AZD1222 vaccination. The chain carries TRBV10-1 and TRBJ2-2; D uncertain. The chain's CDR3 is CASSESSRVTGELFF. The CDR3 nucleotides are TGCGCCAGCAGTGAGTCCTCTCGGGTCACCGGGGAGCTGTTTTTT.